One sample yielded the 9 T cell receptor beta chains listed below, sequenced in a study of blood T cell repertoires in COVID-19. Sequenced by immunoSEQ multiplex PCR; TCRdb stores in-frame clones only, minus some. Of around 70,000 clones in the sample, 79% were seen once. Sequences were obtained from peripheral blood. The receptor set was obtained from a man between 60 and 75 years old with active or convalescent COVID-19.

This chain uses TRBV6-6 with TRBJ1-5; possibly TRBD1 for D (5 bases). Germline lookup yields CDR1 MNHNY and CDR2 SVGAGI (reference sequence). This CDR3 has 14 amino acids. V was clipped by 2 bases and J by 2 bases, with 7 bases between them. The CDR3 DNA is TGTGCCAGCAGTTACGAAGGGGGCAATCAGCCCCAGCATTTT. Translating gives CASSYEGGNQPQHF.

V gene TRBV7-6 combines with J gene TRBJ2-2; perhaps TRBD2 as D (6 bases). This CDR3 has 16 amino acids. V lost 4 bases, J lost 6 bases, and 18 bases lay in between. CDR1 is SGHVS, CDR2 FNYEAQ, per germline. The CDR3 DNA reads as TGTGCCAGCAGCTCAGGCGGCGGGGTATCCGCCGGGGAGCTGTTTTTT. This codes for CASSSGGGVSAGELFF.

The chain couples TRBV29-1 to TRBJ2-2; maybe TRBD2 (5 bases). The length of the CDR3 is 12 residues. Germline CDR1 and CDR2: SQVTM and ANQGSEA. The V end lost 7 bases, the J end lost 5 bases, and 11 bases lay between the germline ends. The CDR3 DNA reads TGCAGCGCGGCGGGTTTGACCGGGGAGCTGTTTTTT. This sequence encodes CSAAGLTGELFF.

This rearrangement joins TRBV18 to TRBJ2-5; tentatively, D is TRBD1 (6 bases). CDR3 length equals 15 residues. V was pared by 3 bases and J by 3 bases, with 14 bases between. CDR1 and CDR2 from the germline V gene are KGHSH and LQKENI. CDR3 sequence reads: CASSPSHRTEETQYF. DNA of the CDR3: TGTGCCAGCTCACCCTCTCATCGGACAGAAGAGACCCAGTACTTC.

The chain is built from TRBV28 and TRBJ2-7, with 9 nucleotides matching TRBD1. With V trimmed by 5 bases and J by 1 base, 6 bases remained unmatched. From germline, CDR1 is MDHEN and CDR2 SYDVKM. The CDR3 has 15 amino acids. The CDR3 nucleotides read TGTGCCAGCAGTACCACAGGGGGCCAATCCTACGAGCAGTACTTC. Its translation: CASSTTGGQSYEQYF.

The gene calls are TRBV10-3 and TRBJ1-2; D possibly corresponds to TRBD1 (6 bases). V lost 4 bases to trimming and J lost 8 bases, with 8 bases between them. Germline V gives CDR1 ENHRY, CDR2 SYGVKD. The CDR3 is 11 amino acids. The CDR3 sequence is CAISGRGGYTF. In DNA form, the CDR3 reads TGTGCCATCAGTGGCAGGGGAGGCTACACCTTC.

The chain is built from TRBV5-1 and TRBJ2-5; 16 nucleotides match TRBD2. V lost 4 bases, J lost 8 bases, and 2 bases stayed unmatched. Looked up from germline, CDR1 is SGHRS and CDR2 is YFSETQ. The CDR3 totals 14 residues. CDR3 coding DNA: TGCGCCAGCAGCGGGACTAGCGGGGGGGGAACCCAGTACTTC. This gives the protein CASSGTSGGGTQYF.

This chain links TRBV5-1 with TRBJ2-6; TRBD1 matches at 9 bases. Unmatched junction bases numbered 8, after V lost 4 bases and J lost 0 bases. Germline-derived CDR1 and CDR2 are SGHRS and YFSETQ. CDR3 length: 18 residues. The CDR3 loop is CASSLGTGSSSGANVLTF. CDR3 DNA sequence: TGCGCCAGCAGCCTCGGGACAGGGAGTAGCTCTGGGGCCAACGTCCTGACTTTC.

The chain couples TRBV6-2 or TRBV6-3 to TRBJ2-4; TRBD1 is a possible D gene (6 bases). The CDR3 contains 14 residues. The V and J ends lost 5 bases and 7 bases respectively, with 15 bases between them. The germline V gene encodes CDR1 MNHEY and CDR2 SVGEGT. The CDR3 bases are TGTGCCAGCAGTCGCCTTACAGGACAGAACATTCAGTACTTC. Its protein product is CASSRLTGQNIQYF.